The 32 T cell receptor beta chains below were found in one sample sequenced in a study of beta chain features in type 1 diabetes. The sequenced template was cDNA made from the entire isolated RNA. Using immunoSEQ multiplex PCR, the repertoire was profiled, and TCRdb retains in-frame clones only, with some absent. The sample lists 810,000 or so clones; under 20% were seen once. Material: naive CD4+ T cells from blood. The receptors come from a woman aged 18-30 years in good health.

This clone was counted only a few times. This sequence joins TRBV6-5 and TRBJ2-2; 7 bases are a match to TRBD2. Germline values: CDR1 MNHEY, CDR2 SVGAGI. The CDR3 is made up of 15 amino acids. V gave up 8 bases and J gave up 2 bases; unmatched junction bases: 8. The DNA of the CDR3 is TGTGCCAGCTCGCTGGGGGGGAGTAACACCGGGGAGCTGTTTTTT. It is translated as CASSLGGSNTGELFF.

Notes on this clone: A far bigger clonotype differs at one base, so this is likely a read error. The sample has other DNA sequences that encode this CDR3 too. The V gene is TRBV6-5, the J gene TRBJ2-1; D is uncertain. Looked up from germline, CDR1 is MNHEY and CDR2 is SVGAGI. V lost 4 bases, J lost 6 bases, and 4 bases lay in between. This CDR3 has 11 amino acids. CDR3 nucleotide sequence: TGTGCCAGCAGTTTCTTCAATGAGCAGTTCTTC. This codes for CASSFFNEQFF.

DNA for the CDR3: TGCGCCAGCAGTCGGAGTGGGGGTATGGATGAAAAACTGTTTTTT. Encoded protein: CASSRSGGMDEKLFF. This chain joins TRBV5-1 and TRBJ1-4; D is perhaps TRBD1 (5 bases). The V gene lost 5 bases and the J gene lost 6 bases, with 17 bases spanning the gap. Germline lookup yields CDR1 SGHRS and CDR2 YFSETQ. This CDR3 is 15 amino acids long.

V gene TRBV18 combines with J gene TRBJ1-3; D is uncertain. Trimming took 0 bases from V and 2 from J, leaving 17 bases between them. Per germline, CDR1 KGHSH and CDR2 LQKENI. The CDR3 runs to 18 residues. Written as DNA, the CDR3 is TGTGCCAGCTCACCACCGAATCCGATAGGGTCCACTGGAAACACCATATATTTT. As protein: CASSPPNPIGSTGNTIYF.

This clone was counted between two and nine times. The chain has TRBV7-2 and TRBJ1-2; no reliable D call. Germline CDR1 SGHTA, CDR2 FQGNSA. CDR3 size: 15 residues. V was pared by 0 bases and J by 4 bases, with 12 bases between. The CDR3 is CASSLAGSDGYGYTF. CDR3 DNA sequence: TGTGCCAGCAGCTTAGCGGGCAGCGACGGCTATGGCTACACCTTC.

The sample holds a few counts of this clone. This chain joins TRBV6-6 and TRBJ1-2; possible D gene TRBD1, 5 bases. Per the germline V gene, CDR1 is MNHNY and CDR2 is SVGAGI (reference sequence). The CDR3 runs to 13 residues. Trimming took off 2 bases at V and 8 bases at J, with 12 bases between the two ends. The CDR3 spells CASSYGAYGGYTF. For the CDR3, the DNA is TGTGCCAGCAGTTACGGGGCTTATGGGGGCTACACCTTC.

This clone occurred a few times. The chain uses TRBV29-1 and TRBJ2-1; D perhaps matches TRBD2 (7 bases). Germline CDR1 reads SQVTM; CDR2 reads ANQGSEA. Trimming shortened V by 4 bases and J by 0 bases, and 16 bases separated the two germline ends. This CDR3 has 16 amino acids. Here the CDR3 DNA reads TGCAGCGTTGGCCCTGGGGGGGGGCGCTCCTACAATGAGCAGTTCTTC. As protein: CSVGPGGGRSYNEQFF.

This chain joins TRBV27 and TRBJ1-1; 7 bases fit TRBD1. Unmatched junction bases numbered 8, after V lost 5 bases and J lost 11 bases. The CDR3 spans 12 residues. Germline V gives CDR1 MNHEY, CDR2 SMNVEV (reference sequence). The CDR3 sequence is CASSTATGTAFF. CDR3 DNA: TGTGCCAGCAGTACAGCGACAGGGACTGCTTTCTTT.

The chain combines TRBV4-1 with TRBJ2-1, with 9 bases identical to TRBD1. Trimming took 1 base from V and 7 from J; bases not matched to a gene: 5. In germline, CDR1 is MGHRA, CDR2 YSYEKL. This CDR3 comprises 15 residues. CDR3 sequence reads: CASSQVGTGKNEQFF. DNA of the CDR3: TGCGCCAGCAGCCAAGTGGGGACAGGGAAAAATGAGCAGTTCTTC.

This clone was found a few times. The V and J genes are TRBV20-1 and TRBJ2-1; D unresolved. Trimming removed 6 bases at V and 12 bases at J, with 15 bases between. This CDR3 comprises 11 residues. Looked up from germline, CDR1 is DFQATT and CDR2 is SNEGSKA (reference sequence). The CDR3 coding sequence is TGCAGTGCAACGACTGGGCCAGGGCAGTTCTTC. Amino acids: CSATTGPGQFF.

The chain recombines TRBV28 with TRBJ2-7, with D possibly being TRBD1 (7 bases). Trimming took 11 bases from V and 6 from J, leaving 20 bases between them. The CDR3 length is 13 residues. Germline loops: CDR1 MDHEN, CDR2 SYDVKM. The CDR3 DNA sequence: TGTGCCGGAGGGGGCAGGGTCACCTCCGAGCAGTACTTC. This translates into CAGGGRVTSEQYF.

This clone has a handful of counts. This chain's CDR3 is CASSQADRGRGYNEQFF. CDR3 bases: TGTGCCAGCAGCCAAGCGGATCGGGGGAGAGGGTACAATGAGCAGTTCTTC. The J gene is TRBJ2-1, the V gene TRBV4-2; TRBD2 might be the D (6 bases). This CDR3 region has 17 residues. Germline V gene sequence: CDR1 LGHNA, CDR2 YNFKEQ. Trimming took off 1 base at V and 4 bases at J, with 17 bases between the two ends.

The chain has TRBV28 and TRBJ2-1; 8 nucleotides line up with TRBD2. The CDR3 has 16 residues. J lost 2 bases, V lost 5 bases, and 8 bases had no gene match. CDR1 and CDR2 from the germline V gene are MDHEN and SYDVKM. The CDR3 sequence is CASSAVTSGTYNEQFF. CDR3 in DNA: TGTGCCAGCAGTGCAGTTACTAGCGGTACCTACAATGAGCAGTTCTTC.

The chain couples TRBV7-9 to TRBJ2-1, with TRBD1 as a possible D gene (5 bases). V was clipped by 5 bases and J by 6 bases, with 11 bases between them. The CDR3 is 13 residues long. The germline V gene encodes CDR1 SEHNR and CDR2 FQNEAQ (reference sequence). CDR3 amino acids: CASSLGGANEQFF. The CDR3 coding sequence is TGTGCCAGCAGCCTGGGTGGGGCCAATGAGCAGTTCTTC.

V gene TRBV6-5 combines with J gene TRBJ1-4; D not certain. The V and J ends lost 0 bases and 8 bases respectively, with 16 bases between them. Per germline, CDR1 MNHEY and CDR2 SVGAGI. The length of the CDR3 is 16 residues. The DNA of the CDR3 is TGTGCCAGCAGTTACTCCTTCAGTGCTAGTAACGAAAAACTGTTTTTT. Translating it yields CASSYSFSASNEKLFF.

The genes are TRBV28 and TRBJ2-7; tentative D call: TRBD2 (5 bases). V was shortened by 5 bases and J by 7 bases, with 9 bases between the two germline ends. The CDR3 has 11 amino acids. CDR1 and CDR2 (germline): MDHEN, SYDVKM. Written as DNA, the CDR3 is TGTGCCAGCAGTCTTACTAGGGAGCAGTACTTC. Its protein product is CASSLTREQYF.

The J gene is TRBJ2-2, the V gene TRBV19; TRBD1 matches at 9 bases. Germline CDR1 and CDR2: LNHDA and SQIVND (reference sequence). V shed 7 bases and J 1 base; nucleotides not matched to a gene: 4. The CDR3 is made up of 15 amino acids. DNA of the CDR3: TGTGCCAGTAACCCGACAGGGGGGAACACCGGGGAGCTGTTTTTT. Translation gives CASNPTGGNTGELFF.

The rearrangement uses TRBV18 and TRBJ1-2; D is undetermined. The CDR3 has 16 amino acids. CDR1 is KGHSH and CDR2 is LQKENI in the germline V gene. Deletions cut 0 bases from V and 3 bases from J, with 14 bases between. The CDR3 loop is CASSPPRKVRDYGYTF. The CDR3 nucleotides are TGTGCCAGCTCACCACCCCGTAAAGTGAGGGACTATGGCTACACCTTC.

The chain recombines TRBV5-1 with TRBJ2-1; 7 nucleotides align to TRBD1. Trimming took 4 bases from V and 7 from J; bases not matched to a gene: 8. Looked up from germline, CDR1 is SGHRS and CDR2 is YFSETQ. The CDR3 covers 14 residues. The CDR3 DNA sequence: TGCGCCAGCAGCCCGGGACAGTTTCAGAATGAGCAGTTCTTC. This encodes CASSPGQFQNEQFF.

The chain joins TRBV7-9 to TRBJ2-1, with 14 bases matching TRBD2. The CDR3 is made up of 17 amino acids. The germline gives CDR1 SEHNR, CDR2 FQNEAQ (reference sequence). The V and J ends lost 5 bases and 8 bases, in that order; junction bases with no gene match: 11. As DNA, the CDR3 is TGTGCCAGCAGCCGAAACCCGGGACTAGCGGGAGTCGATGAGCAGTTCTTC. This translates into CASSRNPGLAGVDEQFF.

The chain uses TRBV4-2 and TRBJ1-3; D is uncertain. The ends were cut back, 0 bases at V and 1 base at J, with 13 bases in the middle. The CDR3 is 17 residues long. CDR1 and CDR2 from the germline V gene are LGHNA and YNFKEQ. The CDR3 here is CASSQEDPHRSGNTIYF. The CDR3 DNA sequence: TGTGCCAGCAGCCAAGAAGACCCGCATAGGTCTGGAAACACCATATATTTT.

The chain has TRBV7-2 and TRBJ2-3; 8 positions match TRBD2. V shed 2 bases and J 4 bases; nucleotides not matched to a gene: 17. Germline V gene data show CDR1 as SGHTA and CDR2 as FQGNSA. This CDR3 is built from 19 residues. CDR3 sequence reads: CASSLRASPAGGRADTQYF. CDR3 DNA: TGTGCCAGCAGCTTAAGAGCCTCGCCGGCGGGAGGCAGGGCAGATACGCAGTATTTT.

The V gene is TRBV7-9, the J gene TRBJ1-5; D call uncertain. CDR1 is SEHNR, CDR2 FQNEAQ, per germline (reference sequence). CDR3 length: 14 amino acids. Deletions cut 4 bases from V and 3 bases from J, with 10 bases between. The CDR3 reads CASSSNGFNQPQHF. For the CDR3, the DNA is TGTGCCAGCAGCTCGAATGGGTTCAATCAGCCCCAGCATTTT.

This chain joins TRBV28 and TRBJ1-5, with TRBD1 matching over 9 bases. Germline CDR1 MDHEN, CDR2 SYDVKM. The V segment lost 4 bases and the J segment 3 bases; nucleotides outside the gene matches: 7. This CDR3 is 16 amino acids long. The CDR3 nucleotides are TGTGCCAGCAGTTCACAGGGGGCTGTATTCAATCAGCCCCAGCATTTT. It yields the protein CASSSQGAVFNQPQHF.

This clone was counted only a few times. This chain uses TRBV6-6 with TRBJ2-3; 9 positions agree with TRBD1. This CDR3 contains 16 residues. Losses at the gene ends were 2 bases for V and 5 bases for J; bases not matched to a gene: 8. Germline V gene sequence: CDR1 MNHNY, CDR2 SVGAGI (reference sequence). The CDR3 here is CASSYRTGDTLDTQYF. CDR3 bases: TGTGCCAGCAGTTACCGGACAGGGGACACTCTAGATACGCAGTATTTT.

This chain links TRBV5-4 with TRBJ2-3, with D hard to call. The germline CDR1 and CDR2 sequences are SGHNT and YYREEE (reference sequence). V lost 1 base to trimming and J lost 2 bases, with 8 bases between them. This CDR3 comprises 14 residues. The CDR3 DNA follows: TGTGCCAGCAGCTTGAGGCAGCACACAGATACGCAGTATTTT. Its translation: CASSLRQHTDTQYF.

This clone was recorded a few times. The rearrangement joins TRBV27 to TRBJ2-7; TRBD1 might be the D (5 bases). CDR1 is MNHEY and CDR2 is SMNVEV in the germline V gene (reference sequence). CDR3 length: 13 amino acids. Trimming took off 6 bases at V and 1 base at J, with 10 bases between the two ends. The CDR3 protein is CASRGRWSYEQYF. The CDR3 DNA reads as TGTGCCAGCAGGGGGCGATGGTCCTACGAGCAGTACTTC.

V gene TRBV2 combines with J gene TRBJ1-3; TRBD1 agrees at 7 bases. V shed 4 bases and J 2 bases; nucleotides not matched to a gene: 5. Per the germline V gene, CDR1 is SNHLY and CDR2 is FYNNEI. This CDR3 contains 15 residues. The CDR3 DNA follows: TGTGCCAGCAGTGCAGGGGGTCTGGCTGGAAACACCATATATTTT. This gives the protein CASSAGGLAGNTIYF.

This clone was counted a few times. This chain joins TRBV15 and TRBJ2-1; D perhaps matches TRBD2 (6 bases). Per the germline V gene, CDR1 is LNHNV and CDR2 is YYDKDF (reference sequence). Trimming cost V 0 bases and J 6 bases, with 21 bases left between them. This CDR3 contains 18 residues. CDR3 in amino acids: CATSREGMAGTLRNEQFF. The CDR3 DNA reads TGTGCCACCAGCAGAGAGGGTATGGCGGGAACCCTACGCAATGAGCAGTTCTTC.

This chain links TRBV7-2 with TRBJ1-5, with no clear D. The germline gives CDR1 SGHTA, CDR2 FQGNSA. The CDR3 totals 13 residues. V was cut by 5 bases and J by 5 bases, with 10 bases left in between. The CDR3 DNA reads as TGTGCCAGCAGCCCAGCCGTATATCAGCCCCAGCATTTT. Protein: CASSPAVYQPQHF.

The rearrangement links TRBV7-3 to TRBJ2-4; D uncertain. CDR1 and CDR2 (germline): SGHTA, FQGTGA. The V end was cut by 5 bases, the J end by 1 base, with 6 bases between. This CDR3 has 13 residues. This chain's CDR3 is CASSLSAKNIQYF. As DNA, the CDR3 is TGTGCCAGCAGCCTGAGTGCCAAAAACATTCAGTACTTC. The variable domain in full, completed from reference TRBV7-3 and TRBJ2-4, reads GAGVSQTPSNKVTEKGKYVELRCDPISGHTALYWYRQSLGQGPEFLIYFQGTGAADDSGLPNDRFFAVRPEGSVSTLKIQRTERGDSAVYLCASSLSAKNIQYFGAGTRLSVL.

This clone was counted only a few times. The CDR3 sequence is CASSLVAKGTYEQYF. The CDR3 bases are TGTGCCAGCAGTTTAGTGGCCAAGGGGACCTACGAGCAGTACTTC. V and J are TRBV27 and TRBJ2-7, with D possibly being TRBD1 (5 bases). The length of the CDR3 is 15 residues. V was pared by 2 bases and J by 2 bases, with 13 bases between. Per the germline V gene, CDR1 is MNHEY and CDR2 is SMNVEV (reference sequence).